The 28 T cell receptor beta chains listed next were all sequenced from one sample in a study of blood T cells in healthy people across ages. A second PCR, run for about 6 to 11 cycles, used a sample-barcoded 5' primer plus a J-beta primer mix. TCRdb fed the 5' RACE reads into MiXCR, producing one record per CDR3 protein. The table records about 930,000 distinct CDR3 sequences, 25% to 30% of them present only once. The same data also went into a second study, on T cells of mothers and their children.

The sequenced sample was blood. These receptor sequences come from a woman in her thirties or forties in good health.

This clonotype turned up a few times. This chain's CDR3 is CASSRLAGDVYEQYF. CDR3 nucleotide sequence: TGTGCCAGCAGCCGGTTAGCGGGGGACGTTTACGAGCAGTACTTC. The chain joins TRBV14 to TRBJ2-7; 9 bases map to TRBD2. The V segment lost 4 bases and the J segment 4 bases; nucleotides outside the gene matches: 8. Germline CDR1 is SGHDN and CDR2 is FVKESK. This CDR3 has 15 residues.

Many counts were recorded for this clonotype. J is TRBJ2-5 and V is TRBV7-9; 8 nucleotides line up with TRBD1. The ends lost 5 bases at V and 2 bases at J; junction bases unmatched: 10. The germline V gene has CDR1 SEHNR and CDR2 FQNEAQ (reference sequence). The CDR3 is made up of 16 amino acids. The DNA for the CDR3 is TGTGCCAGCAGCCCCGGTGACAGGGGCCCACAAGAGACCCAGTACTTC. Its protein product is CASSPGDRGPQETQYF.

This clonotype has a count of ten or more. The genes are TRBV27 and TRBJ2-7; 7 bases map to TRBD1. The CDR3 contains 17 residues. V shed 5 bases and J 0 bases; nucleotides not matched to a gene: 13. Germline assignment: CDR1 MNHEY and CDR2 SMNVEV (reference sequence). CDR3 DNA sequence: TGTGCCAGCAGTCCGCACCCGAGGGACAGATTCTCCTACGAGCAGTACTTC. It translates to CASSPHPRDRFSYEQYF.

This clonotype was seen many times. The CDR3 DNA is TGCAGTGCTAGAGATCGGGAGGGCCAGGGTGAGCAGTTCTTC. Amino acids: CSARDREGQGEQFF. The J gene is TRBJ2-1, the V gene TRBV20-1; TRBD2 matches 8 bases. Germline CDR1 is DFQATT and CDR2 is SNEGSKA (reference sequence). V lost 0 bases to trimming and J lost 9 bases; unmatched junction nucleotides: 7. The CDR3 spans 14 residues.

This sequence joins TRBV5-1 and TRBJ2-2, with 8 positions matching TRBD1. CDR1 and CDR2 (germline): SGHRS, YFSETQ. J lost 6 bases, V lost 5 bases, and 3 bases had no gene match. This CDR3 is built from 13 residues. CDR3 bases: TGCGCCAGCAGTTACAGGGGGTCCGGGGAGCTGTTTTTT. Its translation: CASSYRGSGELFF.

The rearrangement joins TRBV20-1 to TRBJ2-5, with 7 bases matching TRBD2. The J call may be in error: the DNA end matches TRBJ2-7 better. Germline V gene sequence: CDR1 DFQATT, CDR2 SNEGSKA (reference sequence). The CDR3 extends over 15 amino acids. In DNA, the CDR3 is TGCAGTGCTAGAGATCGAGGACTAGTGGGATACGAGCAGTACTTC. Translated: CSARDRGLVGYEQYF.

This clonotype has only a few counts. V gene TRBV7-9 combines with J gene TRBJ1-5; the D gene is possibly TRBD1 (5 bases). Germline assignment: CDR1 SEHNR and CDR2 FQNEAQ (reference sequence). This CDR3 has 15 amino acids. V shed 0 bases and J shed 9 bases, with 15 bases lying between them. CDR3 protein: CASSLAGPSWGPQHF. The CDR3 coding sequence is TGTGCCAGCAGCTTAGCGGGGCCATCCTGGGGGCCCCAGCATTTT. Complete variable domain (other parts from reference TRBV7-9 and TRBJ1-5): DTGVSQNPRHKITKRGQNVTFRCDPISEHNRLYWYRQTLGQGPEFLTYFQNEAQLEKSRLLSDRFSAERPKGSFSTLEIQRTEQGDSAMYLCASSLAGPSWGPQHFGDGTRLSIL.

Only a few counts were recorded for this clonotype. The V call is TRBV20-1, the J call TRBJ1-5; D may be TRBD1 (6 bases). The CDR3 is 12 amino acids. Per germline, CDR1 DFQATT and CDR2 SNEGSKA (reference sequence). Trimming took off 7 bases at V and 4 bases at J, with 11 bases between the two ends. CDR3 residues: CSVKQGNQPQHF. CDR3 sequence (DNA): TGCAGTGTCAAACAGGGTAATCAGCCCCAGCATTTT.

Notes on this clonotype: This sequence may be a read error, since a much larger clone differs from it by one base. The CDR3 sequence is CASAGQLKETQYF. In nucleotides, the CDR3 is TGTGCCTCCGCGGGACAGCTTAAAGAGACCCAGTACTTC. The rearrangement links TRBV28 to TRBJ2-5, with D perhaps TRBD1 (7 bases). In germline, CDR1 is MDHEN, CDR2 SYDVKM. The V gene lost 11 bases and the J gene lost 3 bases, with 16 bases spanning the gap. The CDR3 extends over 13 amino acids.

Concerning this clonotype: Mismatch with germline at one junction end may stem from a read error. The V and J genes are TRBV4-1 and TRBJ1-1, with 7 nucleotides matching TRBD1. The CDR3 is 16 residues long. CDR1 MGHRA and CDR2 YSYEKL come from the germline V gene. The CDR3 loop reads CVSSQGLQGLVTEAFF. The DNA of the CDR3 is TGCGTCAGCAGCCAAGGATTACAGGGGTTGGTCACTGAAGCTTTCTTT.

This sequence joins TRBV4-1 and TRBJ1-2; unclear D gene. The CDR3 length is 13 residues. V was clipped by 1 base and J by 7 bases, with 10 bases between them. Per germline, CDR1 MGHRA and CDR2 YSYEKL. The CDR3 DNA sequence: TGCGCCAGCAGCCAAGTCGGCGGAGCTGGCTACACCTTC. It specifies CASSQVGGAGYTF.

This clonotype was seen more than once but under ten times. This chain connects TRBV5-1 to TRBJ1-1; TRBD1 matches at 8 bases. V shed 0 bases, J shed 5 bases, and the junction held 9 bases outside the gene matches. The CDR3 runs to 16 residues. CDR1 is SGHRS and CDR2 is YFSETQ in the germline V gene. CDR3 loop: CASSLVGTGGATEAFF. CDR3 coding DNA: TGCGCCAGCAGCTTGGTCGGCACAGGGGGAGCAACTGAAGCTTTCTTT.

At least ten counts were recorded for this clonotype. The CDR3 nucleotides read TGTGCCTGGAGTTCCGGGAGCGGCTATGGCTACACCTTC. Translation: CAWSSGSGYGYTF. The rearrangement joins TRBV30 to TRBJ1-2; D remains ambiguous. The CDR3 contains 13 residues. Germline lookup yields CDR1 GTSNPN and CDR2 SVGIG (reference sequence). Trimming pared 2 bases from V and 4 bases from J, leaving 11 bases between.

The gene calls are TRBV28 and TRBJ2-3; D is possibly TRBD1 or TRBD2 (5 bases each). V lost 3 bases and J 9 bases, leaving 16 bases between the germline ends. The germline V gene encodes CDR1 MDHEN and CDR2 SYDVKM. There are 14 residues in the CDR3. The CDR3 loop reads CASSLGPQGATQYF. DNA for the CDR3: TGTGCCAGCAGTTTGGGACCGCAAGGGGCGACGCAGTATTTT.

This clonotype was detected many times. The chain combines TRBV20-1 with TRBJ2-1; D remains ambiguous. Between the trimmed V and J ends, which lost 1 base and 7 bases, there was a span of 20 bases. Germline CDR1 and CDR2: DFQATT and SNEGSKA (reference sequence). The CDR3 spans 16 residues. The CDR3 nucleotides are TGCAGTGCTAGAGCCCCGACTCGCCGAAAAGCAAATGAGCAGTTCTTC. This sequence encodes CSARAPTRRKANEQFF.

This clonotype appeared many times. V is TRBV20-1 and J is TRBJ1-2; 7 bases align to TRBD1. Germline CDR1 is DFQATT and CDR2 is SNEGSKA (reference sequence). V was pared by 2 bases and J by 8 bases, with 2 bases of the junction left unmatched. CDR3 length: 11 residues. The CDR3 region has the DNA TGCAGTGCTAGACAGGGGGTGGGCTACACCTTC. It translates to CSARQGVGYTF.

The V and J genes are TRBV28 and TRBJ2-5, with TRBD1 identical over 9 bases. The V segment lost 2 bases and the J segment 1 base; nucleotides outside the gene matches: 5. From germline, CDR1 is MDHEN and CDR2 SYDVKM. The CDR3 has 16 residues. In nucleotides, the CDR3 is TGTGCCAGCAGTTTAGGCGGGACAGGGCCCCAAGAGACCCAGTACTTC. Its translation: CASSLGGTGPQETQYF. Full variable domain (remainder filled in from reference TRBV28 and TRBJ2-5): DVKVTQSSRYLVKRTGEKVFLECVQDMDHENMFWYRQDPGLGLRLIYFSYDVKMKEKGDIPEGYSVSREKKERFSLILESASTNQTSMYLCASSLGGTGPQETQYFGPGTRLLVL.

This clonotype has a count of ten or more. V is TRBV7-9 and J is TRBJ2-7; 8 bases map to TRBD1. Trimming took 2 bases from V and 0 from J; bases not matched to a gene: 6. Germline CDR1 reads SEHNR; CDR2 reads FQNEAQ (reference sequence). This CDR3 contains 16 residues. The CDR3 DNA reads TGTGCCAGCAGCTTAAGGACAGGGCGCACCTCCTACGAGCAGTACTTC. Translation gives CASSLRTGRTSYEQYF.

This clonotype was observed at least ten times. The chain couples TRBV4-2 to TRBJ2-7; no clear D gene. Looked up from germline, CDR1 is LGHNA and CDR2 is YNFKEQ. V shed 0 bases and J shed 2 bases, with 11 bases lying between them. This CDR3 has 15 residues. The CDR3 DNA follows: TGTGCCAGCAGCCAAGATATTGGCAGTACCTACGAGCAGTACTTC. It translates to CASSQDIGSTYEQYF.

The rearrangement uses TRBV18 and TRBJ1-5; weak D call: TRBD1 (5 bases). V dropped 3 bases and J dropped 1 base, with 16 bases sitting between them. CDR3 length: 17 residues. Germline assignment: CDR1 KGHSH and CDR2 LQKENI. The CDR3, as DNA: TGTGCCAGCTCACCGGGGGGACGGATCTTCAGCAATCAGCCCCAGCATTTT. Translation gives CASSPGGRIFSNQPQHF.

This clonotype was recorded many times. J is TRBJ2-3 and V is TRBV11-3; maybe TRBD2 (6 bases). V dropped 3 bases and J dropped 0 bases, with 16 bases sitting between them. Germline V lookup: CDR1 SGHNT, CDR2 YENEEA. The CDR3 is made up of 17 amino acids. The CDR3 DNA is TGTGCCAGCAGCTTTTTTTGTCTGACTAGGAGCACAGATACGCAGTATTTT. It specifies CASSFFCLTRSTDTQYF. Variable domain in full (rest from reference TRBV11-3 and TRBJ2-3): EAGVVQSPRYKIIEKKQPVAFWCNPISGHNTLYWYLQNLGQGPELLIRYENEEAVDDSQLPKDRFSAERLKGVDSTLKIQPAELGDSAVYLCASSFFCLTRSTDTQYFGPGTRLTVL.

The rearrangement uses TRBV4-2 and TRBJ1-1; D not resolved. Trimming left V 3 bases short and J 2 bases short, with 10 bases between. The germline V gene encodes CDR1 LGHNA and CDR2 YNFKEQ. This CDR3 has 14 residues. The chain's CDR3 is CASSHPSGNTEAFF. The DNA for the CDR3 is TGTGCCAGCAGCCACCCTTCCGGCAACACTGAAGCTTTCTTT.

This chain joins TRBV6-1 and TRBJ2-1, with no clear D. In germline, CDR1 is MNHNS, CDR2 SASEGT. V lost 7 bases and J lost 12, with 25 bases in between. The CDR3 is 15 residues long. The CDR3 sequence: CASILPGVYSYVQFF. In DNA, the CDR3 is TGTGCCAGCATCCTCCCTGGAGTCTACTCCTACGTGCAGTTCTTC.

The rearrangement links TRBV30 to TRBJ1-1, with 12 bases lining up with TRBD1. Trimming removed 4 bases from V and 3 bases from J; junction bases left unmatched: 21. Germline CDR1 GTSNPN, CDR2 SVGIG (reference sequence). This CDR3 comprises 20 residues. The CDR3 nucleotides are TGTGCCTGGATGCCCTTACCGGGACAGGGGGCCACCCTTCGCTACACTGAAGCTTTCTTT. It is translated as CAWMPLPGQGATLRYTEAFF.

This clonotype was detected a few times. The chain links TRBV18 to TRBJ2-1; TRBD1 matches 8 bases. Germline V lookup: CDR1 KGHSH, CDR2 LQKENI. CDR3 size: 14 residues. V was clipped by 6 bases and J by 7 bases; unmatched bases: 8. The CDR3 reads CASSIGTGLNEQFF. In DNA form, the CDR3 reads TGTGCCAGCTCTATAGGGACAGGATTAAATGAGCAGTTCTTC.

This clonotype was found a few times. The genes are TRBV27 and TRBJ2-3; 7 bases align to TRBD2. Germline V gene sequence: CDR1 MNHEY, CDR2 SMNVEV (reference sequence). J gave up 0 bases and V 3 bases, and 6 bases lay outside the gene matches. The CDR3 consists of 16 residues. The CDR3 bases are TGTGCCAGCAGTTTTGGGAGGGCGACTAGCACAGATACGCAGTATTTT. Protein sequence: CASSFGRATSTDTQYF.

This clonotype was found once. This chain connects TRBV7-8 to TRBJ1-5; 10 nucleotides agree with TRBD1. The CDR3 sequence is 16 residues long. V trimming: 4 bases; J trimming: 6 bases; junction bases outside the gene matches: 9. Germline V gives CDR1 SGHVS, CDR2 FQNEAQ. The CDR3 DNA reads as TGTGCCAGCAGCTCACGACAGGGGGCAGGAGGTCAGCCCCAGCATTTT. Its translation is CASSSRQGAGGQPQHF. The complete variable domain, with remaining parts taken from reference TRBV7-8 and TRBJ1-5, reads GAGVSQSPRYKVAKRGQDVALRCDPISGHVSLFWYQQALGQGPEFLTYFQNEAQLDKSGLPSDRFFAERPEGSVSTLKIQRTQQEDSAVYLCASSSRQGAGGQPQHFGDGTRLSIL.

This clonotype was detected ten times or more. The genes are TRBV20-1 and TRBJ2-1, with 7 nucleotides matching TRBD2. This CDR3 is built from 12 residues. Germline V CDR1 and CDR2: DFQATT, SNEGSKA (reference sequence). Germline trimming cut 6 bases from V and 9 bases from J; bases unmatched to any gene: 8. For the CDR3, the DNA is TGCAGTGCCCGGGGGGTAGCGCGTGAGCAGTTCTTC. Protein product: CSARGVAREQFF.